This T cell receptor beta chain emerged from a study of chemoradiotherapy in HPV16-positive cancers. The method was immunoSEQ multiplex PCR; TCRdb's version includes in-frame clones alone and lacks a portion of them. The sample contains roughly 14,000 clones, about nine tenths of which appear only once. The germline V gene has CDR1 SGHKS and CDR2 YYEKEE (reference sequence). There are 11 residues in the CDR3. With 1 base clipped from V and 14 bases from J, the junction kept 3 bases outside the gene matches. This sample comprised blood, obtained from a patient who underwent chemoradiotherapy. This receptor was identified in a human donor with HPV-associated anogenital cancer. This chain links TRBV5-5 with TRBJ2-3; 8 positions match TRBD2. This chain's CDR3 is CASSLSGGRYF. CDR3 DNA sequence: TGTGCCAGCAGCTTGTCGGGGGGGAGGTATTTT.